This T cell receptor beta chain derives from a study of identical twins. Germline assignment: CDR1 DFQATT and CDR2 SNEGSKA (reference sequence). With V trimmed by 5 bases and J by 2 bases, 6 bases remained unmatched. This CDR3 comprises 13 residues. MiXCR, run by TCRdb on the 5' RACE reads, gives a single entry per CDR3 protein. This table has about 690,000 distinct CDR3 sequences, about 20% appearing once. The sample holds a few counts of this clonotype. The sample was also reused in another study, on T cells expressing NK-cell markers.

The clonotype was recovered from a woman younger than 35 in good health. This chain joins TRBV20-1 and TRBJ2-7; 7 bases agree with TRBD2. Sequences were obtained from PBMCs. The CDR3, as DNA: TGCAGTGCTGTCGCTAGCGGACCCTACGAGCAGTACTTC. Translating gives CSAVASGPYEQYF.